The 9 T cell receptor beta chains below were found in one sample sequenced in a study of early T cells in non-severe SARS-CoV-2 infection. In TCRdb, the 5' RACE reads were re-called with MiXCR into one record per CDR3 protein. The profile shows roughly 60,000 distinct CDR3 sequences, under 8.5% of them singletons. Sequencing used whole blood, obtained at baseline. These receptors came from an adult who was a healthcare worker with PCR-confirmed SARS-CoV-2 infection or an uninfected control (not recorded which).

This clonotype occurred a few times. The rearrangement joins TRBV28 to TRBJ2-6, with a weak D call TRBD1 (6 bases). Trimming left V 4 bases short and J 12 bases short, with 19 bases between. The CDR3 runs 15 residues. Germline CDR1 is MDHEN and CDR2 is SYDVKM. The CDR3 region is CASSSGTQGHTVLTF. The DNA for the CDR3 is TGTGCCAGCAGTTCTGGTACTCAGGGGCATACCGTCCTGACTTTC.

The chain couples TRBV2 to TRBJ2-7, with D perhaps TRBD2 (7 bases). Germline loops: CDR1 SNHLY, CDR2 FYNNEI. The V and J ends lost 7 bases and 4 bases respectively, with 17 bases between them. The CDR3 runs 14 residues. The CDR3 DNA is TGTGCCAGCATGGGAGGGGGTTCCTTTTACGAGCAGTACTTC. It encodes CASMGGGSFYEQYF.

There are many counts of this clonotype. This sequence joins TRBV7-2 and TRBJ2-1; TRBD1 matches at 7 bases. The V gene end was trimmed by 5 bases and the J gene end by 4 bases; junction bases not matched to a gene: 8. Per germline, CDR1 SGHTA and CDR2 FQGNSA. The CDR3 loop spans 15 amino acids. CDR3 loop: CASSLQLGQYNEQFF. CDR3 DNA sequence: TGTGCCAGCAGCCTACAATTGGGACAGTACAATGAGCAGTTCTTC.

This clonotype was counted many times. The chain uses TRBV5-1 and TRBJ2-5, with D maybe TRBD2 (5 bases). Germline CDR1 and CDR2: SGHRS and YFSETQ. Trimming cost V 2 bases and J 1 base, with 6 bases left between them. This CDR3 spans 13 amino acids. The CDR3 is CASSFGIQETQYF. CDR3 nucleotides: TGCGCCAGCAGCTTCGGGATCCAAGAGACCCAGTACTTC.

In this sample, this clonotype turned up many times. The CDR3 nucleotides are TGTGCCAGCACCCTTCATGGGGGGAATCAGCCCCAGCATTTT. Its protein is CASTLHGGNQPQHF. V and J are TRBV28 and TRBJ1-5; possibly TRBD1 for D (5 bases). The germline V gene has CDR1 MDHEN and CDR2 SYDVKM. The CDR3 loop spans 14 amino acids. Trimming cost V 7 bases and J 4 bases, with 14 bases left between them.

This chain connects TRBV4-3 to TRBJ2-1; 8 positions match TRBD2. In germline, CDR1 is LGHNA, CDR2 YSLEER. The V and J ends lost 1 base and 5 bases, in that order; junction bases with no gene match: 7. The CDR3 runs to 16 residues. Here the CDR3 DNA reads TGCGCCAGCAGCCAAGTAGCGCGGGGGGCGGACAATGAGCAGTTCTTC. Translated, it gives CASSQVARGADNEQFF.

This clonotype was counted at least ten times. V usage is TRBV9 and J usage is TRBJ1-3; D not resolved. CDR1 is SGDLS and CDR2 is YYNGEE in the germline V gene. There are 11 residues in the CDR3. V dropped 4 bases and J dropped 3 bases, with 2 bases sitting between them. The CDR3 DNA sequence: TGTGCCAGCAGCCGTGGAAACACCATATATTTT. Encoded protein: CASSRGNTIYF.

The genes are TRBV15 and TRBJ1-1; TRBD1 is a possible D gene (5 bases). The V and J ends lost 0 bases and 11 bases respectively, with 19 bases between them. Germline-derived CDR1 and CDR2 are LNHNV and YYDKDF (reference sequence). This CDR3 has 15 amino acids. The CDR3 bases are TGTGCCACCAGCAGAGACCCCCATACGGGGGTTGACGCTTTCTTT. It specifies CATSRDPHTGVDAFF.

This clonotype has a count of ten or more. This sequence joins TRBV27 and TRBJ1-2; D might be TRBD1 (6 bases). The CDR3 has 13 residues. Trimming took off 4 bases at V and 7 bases at J, with 13 bases between the two ends. The germline V gene encodes CDR1 MNHEY and CDR2 SMNVEV (reference sequence). Written as DNA, the CDR3 is TGTGCCAGCAGTTACACAGGGAGTGGTGGCTACACCTTC. It codes for CASSYTGSGGYTF.